A single sample is the source of the 6 T cell receptor beta chains below, sequenced in a study of T cell repertoires in cytomegalovirus infection. One entry per CDR3 protein, called by TCRdb with MiXCR from the reads. The data show about 300,000 distinct CDR3 sequences, roughly a quarter seen once. Sequencing was done on a sample of PBMCs. The receptor source for this set is a human donor in good health (CMV status not recorded). Some clones in this sample may be carry-over from other donors' samples.

The chain carries TRBV11-2 and TRBJ2-7; TRBD1 agrees at 11 bases. V lost 1 base, J lost 2 bases, and 4 bases stayed unmatched. This CDR3 comprises 16 residues. Per germline, CDR1 SGHAT and CDR2 FQNNGV. This CDR3 is CASSLAPDRGPYEQYF. CDR3 in DNA: TGTGCCAGCAGCTTAGCTCCGGACAGGGGGCCCTACGAGCAGTACTTC.

This chain links TRBV15 with TRBJ2-1; 13 bases align to TRBD2. The germline V gene has CDR1 LNHNV and CDR2 YYDKDF (reference sequence). The CDR3 is made up of 19 amino acids. With V trimmed by 4 bases and J by 0 bases, 9 bases remained unmatched. The CDR3 here is CATSKPGTSGVSSYNEQFF. The CDR3 DNA sequence: TGTGCCACCAGCAAACCCGGGACTAGCGGGGTTAGCTCCTACAATGAGCAGTTCTTC.

This clonotype was counted only a few times. The CDR3 here is CSAGRFSETQYF. The CDR3, as DNA: TGCAGTGCTGGACGGTTCTCCGAGACCCAGTACTTC. This chain links TRBV20-1 with TRBJ2-5; no definite D call. Germline V gives CDR1 DFQATT, CDR2 SNEGSKA (reference sequence). This CDR3 is 12 amino acids long. Trimming cost V 5 bases and J 5 bases, with 12 bases left between them.

The chain joins TRBV28 to TRBJ1-2; D uncertain. The germline V gene encodes CDR1 MDHEN and CDR2 SYDVKM. This CDR3 is 14 amino acids long. The V gene lost 5 bases and the J gene lost 7 bases, with 17 bases spanning the gap. The CDR3 region has the DNA TGTGCCAGCAGTACACTCTTTTCCGGCGGTGGCTACACCTTC. Residues: CASSTLFSGGGYTF.

This sequence joins TRBV28 and TRBJ1-5, with a possible D match to TRBD1 (6 bases). Germline CDR1 MDHEN, CDR2 SYDVKM. V was pared by 3 bases and J by 2 bases, with 11 bases between. The CDR3 consists of 15 residues. The CDR3 coding sequence is TGTGCCAGCAGTTTTTCCCGACAGGGCAATCAGCCCCAGCATTTT. Its protein product is CASSFSRQGNQPQHF.

This clonotype was observed a handful of times. CDR3 bases: TGTGCCAGCAGTTACTCGACAGGCGGAAACACCATATATTTT. It yields the protein CASSYSTGGNTIYF. This chain connects TRBV6-5 to TRBJ1-3; tentatively, D is TRBD1 (6 bases). Between the trimmed V and J ends, which lost 0 bases and 4 bases, there was a span of 7 bases. Germline loops: CDR1 MNHEY, CDR2 SVGAGI. This CDR3 is built from 14 residues.